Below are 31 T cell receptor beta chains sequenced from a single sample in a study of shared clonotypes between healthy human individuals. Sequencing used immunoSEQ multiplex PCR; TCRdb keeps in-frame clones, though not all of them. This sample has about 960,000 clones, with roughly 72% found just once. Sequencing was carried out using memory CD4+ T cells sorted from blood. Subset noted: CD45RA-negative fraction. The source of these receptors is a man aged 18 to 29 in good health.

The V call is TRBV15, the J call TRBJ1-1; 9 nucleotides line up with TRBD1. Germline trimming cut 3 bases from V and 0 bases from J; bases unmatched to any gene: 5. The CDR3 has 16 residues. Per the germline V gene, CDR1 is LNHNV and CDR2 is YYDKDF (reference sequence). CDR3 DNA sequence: TGTGCCACCAGCAGGGACAGGGGAATCATGAACACTGAAGCTTTCTTT. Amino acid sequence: CATSRDRGIMNTEAFF. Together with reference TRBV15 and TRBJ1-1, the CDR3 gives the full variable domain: DAMVIQNPRYQVTQFGKPVTLSCSQTLNHNVMYWYQQKSSQAPKLLFHYYDKDFNNEADTPDNFQSRRPNTSFCFLDIRSPGLGDTAMYLCATSRDRGIMNTEAFFGQGTRLTVV.

DNA for the CDR3: TGTGCCAGCAGCCAAGTAGGCGCTAGGGATACGCAGTATTTT. This translates into CASSQVGARDTQYF. The chain couples TRBV4-2 to TRBJ2-3, with D unclear. Germline V gene lookup returns CDR1 LGHNA and CDR2 YNFKEQ. The length of the CDR3 is 14 residues. The germline V and J ends were trimmed by 1 base and 6 bases, with 11 bases remaining between them.

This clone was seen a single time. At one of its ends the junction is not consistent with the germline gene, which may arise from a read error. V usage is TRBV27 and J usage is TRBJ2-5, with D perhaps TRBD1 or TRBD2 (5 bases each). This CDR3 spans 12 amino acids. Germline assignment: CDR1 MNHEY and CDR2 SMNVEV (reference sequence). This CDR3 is CAGSMWGETQYF. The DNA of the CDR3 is TGTGCCGGCAGTATGTGGGGGGAGACCCAGTACTTC.

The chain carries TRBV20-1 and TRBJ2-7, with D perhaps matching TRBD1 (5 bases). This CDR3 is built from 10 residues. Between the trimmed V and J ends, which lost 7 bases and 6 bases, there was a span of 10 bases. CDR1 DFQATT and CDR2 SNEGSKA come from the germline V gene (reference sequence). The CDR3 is CSVLGREQYF. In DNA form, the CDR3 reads TGCAGTGTTCTGGGGCGCGAGCAGTACTTC.

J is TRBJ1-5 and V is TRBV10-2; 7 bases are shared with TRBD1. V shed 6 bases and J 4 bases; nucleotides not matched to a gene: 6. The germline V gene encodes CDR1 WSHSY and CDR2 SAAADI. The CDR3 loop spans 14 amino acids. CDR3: CASRATGANQPQHF. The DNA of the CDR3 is TGCGCCAGCAGGGCTACAGGGGCAAATCAGCCCCAGCATTTT.

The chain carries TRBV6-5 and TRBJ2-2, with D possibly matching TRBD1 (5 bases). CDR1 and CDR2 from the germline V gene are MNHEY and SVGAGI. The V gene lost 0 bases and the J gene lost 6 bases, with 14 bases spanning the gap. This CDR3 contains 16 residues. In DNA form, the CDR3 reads TGTGCCAGCAGTTACTCTGACAGCAGGGATCCCGGGGAGCTGTTTTTT. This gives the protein CASSYSDSRDPGELFF.

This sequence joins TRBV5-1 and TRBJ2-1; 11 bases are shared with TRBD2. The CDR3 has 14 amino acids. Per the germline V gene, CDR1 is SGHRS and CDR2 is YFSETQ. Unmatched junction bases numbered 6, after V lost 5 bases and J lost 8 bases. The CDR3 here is CASSSGGAVDEQFF. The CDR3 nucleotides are TGCGCCAGCAGTAGCGGGGGGGCCGTAGATGAGCAGTTCTTC.

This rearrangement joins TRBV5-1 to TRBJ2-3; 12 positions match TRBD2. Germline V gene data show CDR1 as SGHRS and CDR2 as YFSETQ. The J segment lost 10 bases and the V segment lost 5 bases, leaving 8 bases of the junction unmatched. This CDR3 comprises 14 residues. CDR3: CASSLELAGGAQYF. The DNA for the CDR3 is TGCGCCAGCAGTCTCGAACTAGCGGGAGGAGCGCAGTATTTT.

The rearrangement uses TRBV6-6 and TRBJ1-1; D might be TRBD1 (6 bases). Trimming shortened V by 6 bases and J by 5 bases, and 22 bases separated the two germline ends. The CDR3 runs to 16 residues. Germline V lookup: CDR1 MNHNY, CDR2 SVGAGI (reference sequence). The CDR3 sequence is CASSPGSTGLRTEAFF. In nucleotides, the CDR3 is TGTGCCAGCAGCCCGGGGAGCACAGGGCTGAGGACTGAAGCTTTCTTT.

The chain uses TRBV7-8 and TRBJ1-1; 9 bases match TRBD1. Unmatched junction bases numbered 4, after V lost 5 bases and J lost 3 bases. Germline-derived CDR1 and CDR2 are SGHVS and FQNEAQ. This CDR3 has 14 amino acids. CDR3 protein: CASSLRTGDTEAFF. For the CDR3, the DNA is TGTGCCAGCAGCCTACGGACAGGGGACACTGAAGCTTTCTTT.

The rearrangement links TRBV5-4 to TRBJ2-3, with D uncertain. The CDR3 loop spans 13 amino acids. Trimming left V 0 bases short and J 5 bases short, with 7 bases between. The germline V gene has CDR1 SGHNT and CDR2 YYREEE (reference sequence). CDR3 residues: CASSLAVGDTQYF. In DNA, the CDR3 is TGTGCCAGCAGCTTGGCCGTAGGAGATACGCAGTATTTT. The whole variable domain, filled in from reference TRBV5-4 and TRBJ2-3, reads ETGVTQSPTHLIKTRGQQVTLRCSSQSGHNTVSWYQQALGQGPQFIFQYYREEENGRGNFPPRFSGLQFPNYSSELNVNALELDDSALYLCASSLAVGDTQYFGPGTRLTVL.

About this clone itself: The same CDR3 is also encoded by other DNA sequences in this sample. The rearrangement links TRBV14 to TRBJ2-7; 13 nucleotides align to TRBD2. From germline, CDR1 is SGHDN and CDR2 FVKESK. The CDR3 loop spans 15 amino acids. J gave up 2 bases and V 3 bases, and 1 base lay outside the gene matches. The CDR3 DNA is TGTGCCAGCAGCCAGGGACTAGCGGGACCCTACGAGCAGTACTTC. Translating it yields CASSQGLAGPYEQYF.

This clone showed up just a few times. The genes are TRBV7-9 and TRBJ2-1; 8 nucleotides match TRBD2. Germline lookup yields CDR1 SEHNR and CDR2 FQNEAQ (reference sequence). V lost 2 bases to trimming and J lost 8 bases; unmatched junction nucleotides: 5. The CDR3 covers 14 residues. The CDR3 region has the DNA TGTGCCAGCAGCTTACTAGGACTAGCTCATGAGCAGTTCTTC. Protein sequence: CASSLLGLAHEQFF.

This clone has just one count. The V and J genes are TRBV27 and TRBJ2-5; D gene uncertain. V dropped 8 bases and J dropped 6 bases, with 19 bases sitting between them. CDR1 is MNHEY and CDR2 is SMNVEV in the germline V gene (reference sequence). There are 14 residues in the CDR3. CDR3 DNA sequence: TGTGCCAGCTCGAGTTTAGGGTTCCGAAAGACCCAGTACTTC. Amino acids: CASSSLGFRKTQYF.

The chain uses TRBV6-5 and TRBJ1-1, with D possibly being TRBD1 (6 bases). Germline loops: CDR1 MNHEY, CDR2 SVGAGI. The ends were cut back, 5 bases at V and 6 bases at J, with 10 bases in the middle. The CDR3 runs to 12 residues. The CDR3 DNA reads TGTGCCAGCAGTCTGGACAGATCTGAAGCTTTCTTT. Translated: CASSLDRSEAFF.

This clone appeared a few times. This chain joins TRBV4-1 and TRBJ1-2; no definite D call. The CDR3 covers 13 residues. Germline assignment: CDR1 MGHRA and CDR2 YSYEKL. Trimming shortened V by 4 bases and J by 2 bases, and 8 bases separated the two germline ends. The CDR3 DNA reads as TGCGCCAGCAGCCCCAGCCACAACTATGGCTACACCTTC. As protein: CASSPSHNYGYTF.

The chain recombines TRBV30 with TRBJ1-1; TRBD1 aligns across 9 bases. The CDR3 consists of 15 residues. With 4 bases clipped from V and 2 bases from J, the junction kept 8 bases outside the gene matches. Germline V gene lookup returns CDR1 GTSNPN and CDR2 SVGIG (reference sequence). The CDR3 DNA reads TGTGCCTGGAAAGGGACAGGGAGTGGAAACACTGAAGCTTTCTTT. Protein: CAWKGTGSGNTEAFF. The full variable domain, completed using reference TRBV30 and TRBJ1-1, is SQTIHQWPATLVQPVGSPLSLECTVEGTSNPNLYWYRQAAGRGLQLLFYSVGIGQISSEVPQNLSASRPQDRQFILSSKKLLLSDSGFYLCAWKGTGSGNTEAFFGQGTRLTVV.

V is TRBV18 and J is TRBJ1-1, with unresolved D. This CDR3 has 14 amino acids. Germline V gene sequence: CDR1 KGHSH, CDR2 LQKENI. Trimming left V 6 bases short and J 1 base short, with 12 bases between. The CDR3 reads CASSETRGNTEAFF. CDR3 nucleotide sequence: TGTGCCAGCTCCGAGACCCGAGGGAACACTGAAGCTTTCTTT.

The CDR3 region has the DNA TGTGCCAGCAGCAGAATTAAGAGCACAGATACGCAGTATTTT. Translation: CASSRIKSTDTQYF. The V call is TRBV7-2, the J call TRBJ2-3; D ambiguous. Germline lookup yields CDR1 SGHTA and CDR2 FQGNSA. Trimming stripped 5 bases from V and 0 bases from J, with 9 bases between. The CDR3 contains 14 residues.

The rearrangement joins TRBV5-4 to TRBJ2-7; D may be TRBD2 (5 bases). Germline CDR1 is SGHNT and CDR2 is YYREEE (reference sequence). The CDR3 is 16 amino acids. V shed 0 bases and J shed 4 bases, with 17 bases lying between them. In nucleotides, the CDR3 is TGTGCCAGCAGCTTGGCCGCGGAGGTCCTCACGTACGAGCAGTACTTC. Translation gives CASSLAAEVLTYEQYF.

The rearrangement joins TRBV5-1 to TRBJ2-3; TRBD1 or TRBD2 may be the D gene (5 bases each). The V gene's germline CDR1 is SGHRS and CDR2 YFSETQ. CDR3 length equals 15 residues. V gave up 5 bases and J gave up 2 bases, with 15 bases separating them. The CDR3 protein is CASRKEGTTTDTQYF. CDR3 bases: TGCGCCAGCAGAAAGGAAGGGACCACCACAGATACGCAGTATTTT.

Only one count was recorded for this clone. The CDR3 protein is CASSPGTSGEAQYF. As DNA, the CDR3 is TGTGCCAGCAGCCCAGGGACTAGCGGGGAGGCGCAGTATTTT. The chain combines TRBV7-2 with TRBJ2-3; 13 positions agree with TRBD2. Looked up from germline, CDR1 is SGHTA and CDR2 is FQGNSA. The CDR3 extends over 14 amino acids. V lost 5 bases, J lost 10 bases, and 6 bases stayed unmatched.

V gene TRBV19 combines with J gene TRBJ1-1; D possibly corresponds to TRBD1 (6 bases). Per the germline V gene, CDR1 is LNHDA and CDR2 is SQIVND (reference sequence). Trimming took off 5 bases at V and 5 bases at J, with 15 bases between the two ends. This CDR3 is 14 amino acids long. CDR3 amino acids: CASSPLAGETEAFF. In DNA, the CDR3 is TGTGCCAGTAGTCCCCTAGCAGGGGAGACTGAAGCTTTCTTT.

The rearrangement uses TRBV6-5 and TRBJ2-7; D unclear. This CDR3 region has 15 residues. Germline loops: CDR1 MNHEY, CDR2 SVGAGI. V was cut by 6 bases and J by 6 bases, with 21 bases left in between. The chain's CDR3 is CASSPPRARASEQYF. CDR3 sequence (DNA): TGTGCCAGCAGCCCCCCCCGGGCGAGAGCTTCCGAGCAGTACTTC.

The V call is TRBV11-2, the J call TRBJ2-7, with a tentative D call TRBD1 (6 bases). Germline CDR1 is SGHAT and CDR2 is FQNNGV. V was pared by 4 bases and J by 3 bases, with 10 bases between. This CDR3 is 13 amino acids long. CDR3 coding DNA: TGTGCCAGCAGCTCATGGACAGACTACGAGCAGTACTTC. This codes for CASSSWTDYEQYF.

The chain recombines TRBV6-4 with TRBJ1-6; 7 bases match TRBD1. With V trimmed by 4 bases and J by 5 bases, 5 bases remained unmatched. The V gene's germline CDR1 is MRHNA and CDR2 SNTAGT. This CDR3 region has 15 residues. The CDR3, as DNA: TGTGCCAGCAGTGCGTCCGGGACAGATAATTCACCCCTCCACTTT. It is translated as CASSASGTDNSPLHF.

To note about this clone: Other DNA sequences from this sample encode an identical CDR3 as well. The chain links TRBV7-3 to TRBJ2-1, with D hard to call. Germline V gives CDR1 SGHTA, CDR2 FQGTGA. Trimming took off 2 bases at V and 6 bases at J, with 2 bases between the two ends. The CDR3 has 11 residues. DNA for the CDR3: TGTGCCAGCAGCTTAGGCAATGAGCAGTTCTTC. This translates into CASSLGNEQFF.

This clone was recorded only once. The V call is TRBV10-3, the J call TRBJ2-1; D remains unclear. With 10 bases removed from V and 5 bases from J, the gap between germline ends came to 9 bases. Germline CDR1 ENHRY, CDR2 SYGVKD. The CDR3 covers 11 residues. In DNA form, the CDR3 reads TGTGCCAGCCTCATGGACAATGAGCAGTTCTTC. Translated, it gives CASLMDNEQFF.

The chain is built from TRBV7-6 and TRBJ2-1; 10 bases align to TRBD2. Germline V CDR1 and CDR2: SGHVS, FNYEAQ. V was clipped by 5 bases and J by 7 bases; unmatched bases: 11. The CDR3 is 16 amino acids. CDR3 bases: TGTGCCAGCAGCCCTCTTCCTAGCGGGGGTAAAAATGAGCAGTTCTTC. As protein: CASSPLPSGGKNEQFF.

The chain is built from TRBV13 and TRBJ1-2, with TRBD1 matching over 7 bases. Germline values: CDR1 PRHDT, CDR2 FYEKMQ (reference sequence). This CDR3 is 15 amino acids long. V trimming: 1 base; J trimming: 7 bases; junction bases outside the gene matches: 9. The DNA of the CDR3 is TGTGCCAGCAGCTTAGATTTAGGGGGCGCGGGTGGCTACACCTTC. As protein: CASSLDLGGAGGYTF.

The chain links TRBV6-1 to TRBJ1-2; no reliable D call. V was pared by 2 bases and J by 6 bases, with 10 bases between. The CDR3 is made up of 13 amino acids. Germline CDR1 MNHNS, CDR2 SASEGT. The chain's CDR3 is CASSEMKLNGYTF. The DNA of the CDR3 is TGTGCCAGCAGTGAAATGAAGCTGAATGGCTACACCTTC.